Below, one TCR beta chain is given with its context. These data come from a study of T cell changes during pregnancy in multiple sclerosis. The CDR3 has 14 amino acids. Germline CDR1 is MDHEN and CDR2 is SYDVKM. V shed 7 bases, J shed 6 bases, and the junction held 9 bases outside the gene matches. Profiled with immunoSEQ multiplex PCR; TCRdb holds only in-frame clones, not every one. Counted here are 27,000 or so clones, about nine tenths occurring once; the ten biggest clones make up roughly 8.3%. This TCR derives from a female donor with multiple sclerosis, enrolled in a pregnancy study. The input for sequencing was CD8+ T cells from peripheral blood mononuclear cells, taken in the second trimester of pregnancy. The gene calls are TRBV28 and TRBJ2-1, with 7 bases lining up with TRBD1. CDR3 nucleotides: TGTGCCAGCACCAAGACAGGGAATCCCAATGAGCAGTTCTTC. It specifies CASTKTGNPNEQFF.